Below are 30 T cell receptor beta chains sequenced from a single sample in a study of shared clonotypes between healthy human individuals. Clones were sequenced by immunoSEQ multiplex PCR, and TCRdb holds only the in-frame ones, with some missing. The sample holds roughly 2 million clones, around 95% seen once. Sequenced: naive CD4+ T cells sorted from blood. As for subset: CD45RA+ positively selected. All receptors derive from a man between 18 and 29 years old in good health.

The rearrangement links TRBV9 to TRBJ1-6; TRBD1 matches 7 bases. The CDR3 length is 15 residues. J gave up 7 bases and V 3 bases, and 7 bases lay outside the gene matches. Per the germline V gene, CDR1 is SGDLS and CDR2 is YYNGEE. As DNA, the CDR3 is TGTGCCAGCAGCGCACCGACAGGGCAAAATTCACCCCTCCACTTT. Amino acids: CASSAPTGQNSPLHF. Variable domain in full (rest from reference TRBV9 and TRBJ1-6): DSGVTQTPKHLITATGQRVTLRCSPRSGDLSVYWYQQSLDQGLQFLIQYYNGEERAKGNILERFSAQQFPDLHSELNLSSLELGDSALYFCASSAPTGQNSPLHFGNGTRLTVT.

This clone appeared a few times. The CDR3 nucleotides read TGTGCCCGGATGCCTGCGGGGAAATTGGTTGGCTACACCTTC. Translation: CARMPAGKLVGYTF. The chain couples TRBV30 to TRBJ1-2; D gene ambiguous. There are 14 residues in the CDR3. Trimming pared 8 bases from V and 7 bases from J, leaving 23 bases between. The germline CDR1 and CDR2 sequences are GTSNPN and SVGIG (reference sequence).

The chain links TRBV28 to TRBJ1-2, with D possibly matching TRBD1 (5 bases). The length of the CDR3 is 13 residues. The V end lost 4 bases, the J end lost 2 bases, and 8 bases lay between the germline ends. CDR1 is MDHEN and CDR2 is SYDVKM in the germline V gene. The CDR3 loop reads CASSSTENYGYTF. DNA of the CDR3: TGTGCCAGCAGTTCGACAGAGAACTATGGCTACACCTTC.

The rearrangement joins TRBV5-1 to TRBJ2-1; TRBD2 matches 9 bases. This CDR3 is 15 amino acids long. Germline V gives CDR1 SGHRS, CDR2 YFSETQ. With 2 bases clipped from V and 10 bases from J, the junction kept 10 bases outside the gene matches. CDR3 DNA sequence: TGCGCCAGCAGCTTAGCCCCTAGCGGGATTGGAGAGCAGTTCTTC. This sequence encodes CASSLAPSGIGEQFF. Based on the CDR3 plus reference TRBV5-1 and TRBJ2-1, the full variable domain is KAGVTQTPRYLIKTRGQQVTLSCSPISGHRSVSWYQQTPGQGLQFLFEYFSETQRNKGNFPGRFSGRQFSNSRSEMNVSTLELGDSALYLCASSLAPSGIGEQFFGPGTRLTVL.

The genes are TRBV10-1 and TRBJ1-4; weak D call: TRBD1 (5 bases). CDR3 size: 15 residues. The V gene lost 3 bases and the J gene lost 3 bases, with 11 bases spanning the gap. Germline CDR1 is WNHNN and CDR2 is SYGVQD (reference sequence). DNA for the CDR3: TGCGCCAGCAGTGACGGGGGAAAGTCTAATGAAAAACTGTTTTTT. It codes for CASSDGGKSNEKLFF.

V is TRBV28 and J is TRBJ1-2, with 9 positions matching TRBD1. The CDR3 sequence is 16 residues long. Germline lookup yields CDR1 MDHEN and CDR2 SYDVKM. V dropped 1 base and J dropped 7; count of bases not matched to a gene: 10. This CDR3 is CASSLSATGGSSGYTF. As DNA, the CDR3 is TGTGCCAGCAGTTTATCGGCGACAGGGGGTTCCAGTGGCTACACCTTC.

The gene calls are TRBV30 and TRBJ1-5; D call uncertain. The CDR3 has 16 residues. Germline V gene sequence: CDR1 GTSNPN, CDR2 SVGIG (reference sequence). V lost 0 bases, J lost 2 bases, and 14 bases lay in between. The DNA for the CDR3 is TGTGCCTGGAGTGTACGGGGATCGGTGGGCAATCAGCCCCAGCATTTT. Protein: CAWSVRGSVGNQPQHF.

V gene TRBV10-3 combines with J gene TRBJ2-1, with a weak D call TRBD2 (5 bases). This CDR3 spans 13 amino acids. Germline V gene sequence: CDR1 ENHRY, CDR2 SYGVKD. The germline V and J ends were trimmed by 4 bases and 4 bases, with 8 bases remaining between them. In nucleotides, the CDR3 is TGTGCCATCAGTGGGGAGAGTTACAATGAGCAGTTCTTC. This codes for CAISGESYNEQFF.

The chain's CDR3 is CAISESWLDQPQHF. The CDR3 region has the DNA TGTGCCATCAGTGAGTCCTGGTTAGATCAGCCCCAGCATTTT. The chain combines TRBV10-3 with TRBJ1-5; D is uncertain. CDR3 length equals 14 residues. Trimming pared 0 bases from V and 5 bases from J, leaving 8 bases between. From germline, CDR1 is ENHRY and CDR2 SYGVKD.

The CDR3 loop is CASSRGVAGPYEQYF. The CDR3 DNA reads as TGCGCCAGCAGCCGCGGGGTAGCGGGACCCTACGAGCAGTACTTC. V is TRBV5-1 and J is TRBJ2-7; 8 bases match TRBD2. Germline CDR1 and CDR2: SGHRS and YFSETQ. The junction had 8 bases not matched to a gene; V was cut back by 4 bases and J by 2 bases. CDR3 size: 15 residues.

The J gene is TRBJ2-3, the V gene TRBV30; 12 nucleotides agree with TRBD2. CDR1 and CDR2 from the germline V gene are GTSNPN and SVGIG (reference sequence). V gave up 1 base and J gave up 3 bases; unmatched junction bases: 2. This CDR3 region has 15 residues. CDR3 coding DNA: TGTGCCTGGAGTGGGACTAGCGGGATAACAGATACGCAGTATTTT. Translation gives CAWSGTSGITDTQYF.

This sequence joins TRBV19 and TRBJ1-6; TRBD1 matches at 7 bases. The CDR3 is made up of 17 amino acids. Germline-derived CDR1 and CDR2 are LNHDA and SQIVND (reference sequence). The trim removed 10 bases at V and 0 bases at J, leaving 12 bases unmatched. The DNA of the CDR3 is TGTGCCACCCGGGACAGCGCATTGAGCTCCTATAATTCACCCCTCCACTTT. It translates to CATRDSALSSYNSPLHF.

Remarks on this clone: In the same sample, other DNA sequences code for this CDR3. The chain has TRBV20-1 and TRBJ1-3; D uncertain. Germline V gene lookup returns CDR1 DFQATT and CDR2 SNEGSKA (reference sequence). The CDR3 has 11 amino acids. V lost 6 bases, J lost 0 bases, and 3 bases lay in between. CDR3 amino acids: CSANSGNTIYF. In nucleotides, the CDR3 is TGCAGTGCGAACTCTGGAAACACCATATATTTT.

To note about this clone: In the same sample, other DNA sequences code for this CDR3. This chain connects TRBV6-5 to TRBJ1-1; possible D gene TRBD1, 6 bases. The V and J ends lost 2 bases and 4 bases respectively, with 11 bases between them. CDR3 length: 14 amino acids. From germline, CDR1 is MNHEY and CDR2 SVGAGI. The DNA for the CDR3 is TGTGCCAGCAGTTACGGGCAGGGGTCCACTGAAGCTTTCTTT. It codes for CASSYGQGSTEAFF.

This CDR3 is CAWTRRGGENTIYF. Here the CDR3 DNA reads TGTGCCTGGACCCGGAGAGGGGGTGAAAACACCATATATTTT. This chain connects TRBV30 to TRBJ1-3; possible D gene TRBD1, 6 bases. Germline CDR1 is GTSNPN and CDR2 is SVGIG (reference sequence). V was cut by 4 bases and J by 6 bases, with 16 bases left in between. The CDR3 is 14 amino acids.

The CDR3 region is CASSLGTSGRATYEQYF. In DNA form, the CDR3 reads TGTGCCAGCAGCTTAGGGACTAGCGGGAGGGCTACCTACGAGCAGTACTTC. The V and J genes are TRBV13 and TRBJ2-7, with 14 bases matching TRBD2. V dropped 0 bases and J dropped 2; count of bases not matched to a gene: 3. Germline CDR1 and CDR2: PRHDT and FYEKMQ (reference sequence). This CDR3 is built from 17 residues.

The chain employs TRBV11-2 and TRBJ1-1; 9 bases map to TRBD1. CDR3 length equals 14 residues. Per germline, CDR1 SGHAT and CDR2 FQNNGV. Trimming cost V 5 bases and J 4 bases; bases outside gene matches: 5. The CDR3 protein is CASSPDRGITEAFF. CDR3 nucleotides: TGTGCCAGCAGCCCTGACAGGGGGATCACTGAAGCTTTCTTT.

J is TRBJ2-2 and V is TRBV28, with 8 nucleotides matching TRBD1. CDR3 length equals 16 residues. The junction had 9 bases not matched to a gene; V was cut back by 4 bases and J by 5 bases. Germline lookup yields CDR1 MDHEN and CDR2 SYDVKM. The CDR3 sequence is CASSSAGGFRTGELFF. CDR3 sequence (DNA): TGTGCCAGCAGTTCCGCAGGGGGCTTCAGAACCGGGGAGCTGTTTTTT.

V is TRBV5-1 and J is TRBJ2-7, with D tentatively TRBD1 (6 bases). Germline V gene data show CDR1 as SGHRS and CDR2 as YFSETQ. The CDR3 runs 13 residues. With 4 bases removed from V and 3 bases from J, the gap between germline ends came to 11 bases. CDR3 coding DNA: TGCGCCAGCAGCAAAGGACAGCACTACGAGCAGTACTTC. Protein sequence: CASSKGQHYEQYF. Variable domain in full (rest from reference TRBV5-1 and TRBJ2-7): KAGVTQTPRYLIKTRGQQVTLSCSPISGHRSVSWYQQTPGQGLQFLFEYFSETQRNKGNFPGRFSGRQFSNSRSEMNVSTLELGDSALYLCASSKGQHYEQYFGPGTRLTVT.

The CDR3 sequence is CASQQGADSSTDTQYF. The CDR3, as DNA: TGTGCAAGTCAACAGGGGGCGGACTCTAGCACAGATACGCAGTATTTT. The chain has TRBV12-2 and TRBJ2-3; the table's D gene call, TRBD1, was not cross checked with the DNA. TRBV12-2 is tagged as a pseudogene. The CDR3 runs 16 residues.

This chain connects TRBV11-2 to TRBJ1-1; no definite D call. Trimming left V 5 bases short and J 1 base short, with 8 bases between. Germline V gene sequence: CDR1 SGHAT, CDR2 FQNNGV. This CDR3 is 13 amino acids long. CDR3 sequence (DNA): TGTGCCAGCAGCCGCCCGGGGAACACTGAAGCTTTCTTT. Residues: CASSRPGNTEAFF.

In DNA form, the CDR3 reads TGTGCCAGTAGTATAATTGGTCTGGATGGCTACACCTTC. The encoded protein is CASSIIGLDGYTF. The genes are TRBV19 and TRBJ1-2; D is uncertain. The ends were cut back, 2 bases at V and 6 bases at J, with 10 bases in the middle. The CDR3 contains 13 residues. Per the germline V gene, CDR1 is LNHDA and CDR2 is SQIVND (reference sequence).

Concerning this clone itself: One base away lies a much larger clone, so this may be a sequencing read error. Other nucleotide sequences from this sample produce the same CDR3. The genes are TRBV7-9 and TRBJ2-7; D is undetermined. Germline CDR1 is SEHNR and CDR2 is FQNEAQ (reference sequence). Trimming removed 3 bases from V and 2 bases from J, with 8 bases in between. The CDR3 contains 13 residues. The CDR3 reads CASSLPGPYEQYF. CDR3 in DNA: TGTGCCAGCAGCTTGCCGGGTCCCTACGAGCAGTACTTC.

V gene TRBV2 combines with J gene TRBJ2-7; D gene ambiguous. CDR1 SNHLY and CDR2 FYNNEI come from the germline V gene. This CDR3 is 17 amino acids long. The V end lost 7 bases, the J end lost 1 base, and 23 bases lay between the germline ends. The CDR3 region has the DNA TGTGCCAGCACTCGAGTGTATGGGCAGGAATCTTCCTACGAGCAGTACTTC. This encodes CASTRVYGQESSYEQYF.

The V call is TRBV29-1, the J call TRBJ2-3; D perhaps matches TRBD2 (5 bases). There are 13 residues in the CDR3. Trimming shortened V by 7 bases and J by 0 bases, and 11 bases separated the two germline ends. CDR1 and CDR2 (germline): SQVTM, ANQGSEA. CDR3 protein: CSAPGSSTDTQYF. CDR3 coding DNA: TGCAGCGCCCCGGGGTCTAGCACAGATACGCAGTATTTT.

The chain joins TRBV6-6 to TRBJ2-3; D is perhaps TRBD2 (5 bases). V dropped 8 bases and J dropped 8 bases, with 17 bases sitting between them. Germline CDR1 reads MNHNY; CDR2 reads SVGAGI (reference sequence). The CDR3 is 13 residues long. The chain's CDR3 is CASCRSDGGTQYF. Here the CDR3 DNA reads TGTGCCAGCTGTAGGTCAGATGGAGGTACGCAGTATTTT.

The chain has TRBV28 and TRBJ2-4, with a weak D call TRBD1 (5 bases). CDR3 size: 12 residues. The germline V and J ends were trimmed by 6 bases and 2 bases, with 5 bases remaining between them. Germline CDR1 reads MDHEN; CDR2 reads SYDVKM. CDR3 DNA: TGTGCCAGCAGGGGGCCCAAAAACATTCAGTACTTC. It yields the protein CASRGPKNIQYF.

The rearrangement joins TRBV21-1 to TRBJ1-2; the D call in the table, TRBD1, was not verified against the DNA. TRBV21-1 is labeled a pseudogene. There are 14 residues in the CDR3. CDR3 sequence: CASSPLWGRASYTF. CDR3 nucleotide sequence: TGTGCCAGCAGCCCGCTTTGGGGCAGGGCTAGCTACACCTTC.

This chain connects TRBV5-6 to TRBJ1-2, with TRBD1 matching 10 bases. This CDR3 has 17 amino acids. Trimming at V came to 4 bases and at J to 0 bases, leaving 9 bases not matched to a gene. Per the germline V gene, CDR1 is SGHDT and CDR2 is YYEEEE. CDR3 nucleotide sequence: TGTGCCAGCAGCCCACGGACAGGGGGGAATCCTAACTATGGCTACACCTTC. This gives the protein CASSPRTGGNPNYGYTF.

The chain uses TRBV4-1 and TRBJ1-2, with D tentatively TRBD1 (5 bases). The germline V gene has CDR1 MGHRA and CDR2 YSYEKL. The CDR3 extends over 15 amino acids. V was pared by 2 bases and J by 14 bases, with 24 bases between. The CDR3 region has the DNA TGCGCCAGCAGCCAACCCGGGACGTCCAAACTTCCGGGTACCTTC. This codes for CASSQPGTSKLPGTF.